The 21 T cell receptor beta chains in this list originate from one sample, sequenced in a study of blood T cell repertoires in COVID-19. Here immunoSEQ multiplex PCR was the method, and the copy in TCRdb shows in-frame clones only, minus some. The table shows 60,000 to 80,000 clones, with 85% to 90% occurring only once. Sequences were obtained from peripheral blood. The receptors stem from a woman in her sixties or seventies with COVID-19, enrolled during active disease.

This clone was picked up a small number of times. J is TRBJ1-2 and V is TRBV10-2; 9 bases fit TRBD1. Germline V CDR1 and CDR2: WSHSY, SAAADI. The junction had 10 bases not matched to a gene; V was cut back by 3 bases and J by 8 bases. The CDR3 has 15 amino acids. The CDR3 region is CASSEIGGQGDGYTF. CDR3 sequence (DNA): TGCGCCAGCAGTGAAATTGGGGGACAGGGAGACGGCTACACCTTC.

The CDR3 spells CATSRDLGRIDQPQHF. Here the CDR3 DNA reads TGTGCCACCAGCAGAGATCTGGGGCGGATAGATCAGCCCCAGCATTTT. The chain joins TRBV15 to TRBJ1-5, with D possibly matching TRBD1 (5 bases). The CDR3 runs 16 residues. Per the germline V gene, CDR1 is LNHNV and CDR2 is YYDKDF (reference sequence). V was shortened by 0 bases and J by 5 bases, with 14 bases between the two germline ends.

J is TRBJ2-7 and V is TRBV12-3 or TRBV12-4; no reliable D call. Trimming took off 5 bases at V and 2 bases at J, with 10 bases between the two ends. This CDR3 comprises 13 residues. CDR3 sequence reads: CASSGQSAYEQYF. The DNA for the CDR3 is TGTGCCAGCAGTGGGCAGTCGGCCTACGAGCAGTACTTC.

The V and J genes are TRBV10-3 and TRBJ1-6; weak D call: TRBD1 (5 bases). V was trimmed by 2 bases and J by 9 bases, leaving 8 bases between them. The CDR3 is 13 residues long. The germline CDR1 and CDR2 sequences are ENHRY and SYGVKD. The CDR3 sequence is CAISEDRSSPLHF. CDR3 sequence (DNA): TGTGCCATCAGTGAGGACAGATCTTCACCCCTCCACTTT.

The chain recombines TRBV15 with TRBJ1-1; tentatively, D is TRBD1 (5 bases). There are 14 residues in the CDR3. The germline CDR1 and CDR2 sequences are LNHNV and YYDKDF (reference sequence). V gave up 5 bases and J gave up 0 bases, with 10 bases separating them. CDR3 protein: CATSGGGLNTEAFF. CDR3 nucleotide sequence: TGTGCCACCAGCGGGGGAGGGCTGAACACTGAAGCTTTCTTT.

J is TRBJ2-3 and V is TRBV28; 8 bases are a match to TRBD2. This CDR3 has 14 amino acids. V shed 7 bases, J shed 5 bases, and the junction held 8 bases outside the gene matches. Per the germline V gene, CDR1 is MDHEN and CDR2 is SYDVKM. CDR3 DNA sequence: TGTGCCAGCATCCGGGGGGGCCCAGGAGATACGCAGTATTTT. Amino acid sequence: CASIRGGPGDTQYF.

CDR3: CASSPPTGLGSYEQYF. In DNA, the CDR3 is TGTGCCAGCTCACCACCTACGGGACTGGGCTCCTACGAGCAGTACTTC. The chain joins TRBV18 to TRBJ2-7; D is perhaps TRBD2 (6 bases). CDR1 KGHSH and CDR2 LQKENI come from the germline V gene. CDR3 length: 16 residues. V was clipped by 0 bases and J by 0 bases, with 12 bases between them.

A single count supports this clone. V gene TRBV7-9 combines with J gene TRBJ2-7; 8 bases are a match to TRBD1. The V and J ends lost 5 bases and 5 bases, in that order; junction bases with no gene match: 11. The CDR3 runs to 15 residues. CDR1 is SEHNR, CDR2 FQNEAQ, per germline (reference sequence). As DNA, the CDR3 is TGTGCCAGCAGCCGTTCGACAGGGGAGTCCAACGAGCAGTACTTC. Translating it yields CASSRSTGESNEQYF.

The rearrangement joins TRBV29-1 to TRBJ2-6; 8 positions agree with TRBD1. Looked up from germline, CDR1 is SQVTM and CDR2 is ANQGSEA. The CDR3 totals 16 residues. V lost 3 bases and J lost 4; bases outside the gene matches: 8. The CDR3, as DNA: TGCAGCGTTGATGAGGACAGGGTGGACGGGGCCAACGTCCTGACTTTC. Translation gives CSVDEDRVDGANVLTF.

J is TRBJ2-7 and V is TRBV19; 11 bases match TRBD2. Germline CDR1 and CDR2: LNHDA and SQIVND (reference sequence). V shed 7 bases and J 0 bases; nucleotides not matched to a gene: 2. CDR3 length: 14 residues. For the CDR3, the DNA is TGTGCCAGTAAAACTAGCGGGAGCTCCTACGAGCAGTACTTC. Its protein product is CASKTSGSSYEQYF. Filled out from reference TRBV19 and TRBJ2-7, the complete variable domain reads DGGITQSPKYLFRKEGQNVTLSCEQNLNHDAMYWYRQDPGQGLRLIYYSQIVNDFQKGDIAEGYSVSREKKESFPLTVTSAQKNPTAFYLCASKTSGSSYEQYFGPGTRLTVT.

By sample fraction, this clone is medium-sized (0.01 to 0.1%). This sequence joins TRBV5-4 and TRBJ1-1, with D possibly being TRBD1 (6 bases). From germline, CDR1 is SGHNT and CDR2 YYREEE (reference sequence). Trimming took off 1 base at V and 5 bases at J, with 15 bases between the two ends. This CDR3 region has 15 residues. The CDR3 nucleotides read TGTGCCAGCAGCTTGAATGTTCAGCAGGGGACTGAAGCTTTCTTT. Its protein product is CASSLNVQQGTEAFF.

This sequence joins TRBV7-2 and TRBJ1-4; perhaps TRBD1 as D (5 bases). Trimming shortened V by 5 bases and J by 7 bases, and 17 bases separated the two germline ends. The CDR3 is made up of 15 amino acids. Germline V gives CDR1 SGHTA, CDR2 FQGNSA. The CDR3 here is CASSPGRWGGEKLFF. The CDR3 nucleotides are TGTGCCAGCAGCCCTGGACGGTGGGGGGGTGAAAAACTGTTTTTT.

In DNA form, the CDR3 reads TGTGCCAGCCGTCAGTCTCTCCCCTATGGCTACACCTTC. It codes for CASRQSLPYGYTF. This chain connects TRBV28 to TRBJ1-2; D remains ambiguous. Germline V gene sequence: CDR1 MDHEN, CDR2 SYDVKM. CDR3 length: 13 residues. V lost 8 bases, J lost 4 bases, and 14 bases lay in between.

The rearrangement links TRBV12-5 to TRBJ1-5, with D hard to call. V lost 3 bases and J lost 2, with 17 bases in between. The CDR3 consists of 17 residues. CDR1 is LGHNT, CDR2 FRNRAP, per germline. CDR3 in DNA: TGTGCTAGTGGTTTTAACTCCGACGGGGTGCGCAATCAGCCCCAGCATTTT. It yields the protein CASGFNSDGVRNQPQHF.

This sequence joins TRBV29-1 and TRBJ1-2, with D hard to call. V was trimmed by 4 bases and J by 1 base, leaving 13 bases between them. CDR1 is SQVTM and CDR2 is ANQGSEA in the germline V gene. This CDR3 region has 14 residues. In DNA, the CDR3 is TGCAGCGTTGGGGCACGGAACCTTAACTATGGCTACACCTTC. This encodes CSVGARNLNYGYTF.

The chain recombines TRBV19 with TRBJ1-2, with TRBD1 identical over 9 bases. The V gene end was trimmed by 4 bases and the J gene end by 7 bases; junction bases not matched to a gene: 10. This CDR3 region has 15 residues. The germline V gene encodes CDR1 LNHDA and CDR2 SQIVND (reference sequence). The CDR3 sequence is CASSTRDRELGGYTF. CDR3 DNA: TGTGCCAGTAGTACCCGGGACAGGGAACTCGGTGGCTACACCTTC.

V gene TRBV2 combines with J gene TRBJ1-2, with TRBD1 matching over 9 bases. The ends lost 4 bases at V and 14 bases at J; junction bases unmatched: 14. This CDR3 is built from 14 residues. Per germline, CDR1 SNHLY and CDR2 FYNNEI. The CDR3 nucleotides are TGTGCCAGCAGTGTCCAGGGGACAGGGAGTAGGGAAACCTTC. This gives the protein CASSVQGTGSRETF.

V and J are TRBV5-8 and TRBJ1-1; D is ambiguous. Germline values: CDR1 SGHTS, CDR2 YDEGEE. The CDR3 length is 13 residues. The V end was cut by 1 base, the J end by 5 bases, with 9 bases between. CDR3 bases: TGTGCCAGCAGCTTGCTGAGCGGGACTGAAGCTTTCTTT. Its translation: CASSLLSGTEAFF.

J is TRBJ2-2 and V is TRBV19; D may be TRBD2 (5 bases). V gave up 9 bases and J gave up 3 bases, with 11 bases separating them. Germline CDR1 reads LNHDA; CDR2 reads SQIVND (reference sequence). CDR3 size: 13 residues. The CDR3 protein is CASKERDTGELFF. Written as DNA, the CDR3 is TGTGCCAGCAAGGAGAGGGACACCGGGGAGCTGTTTTTT.

The V gene is TRBV5-4, the J gene TRBJ2-1, with 8 bases identical to TRBD2. J gave up 6 bases and V 3 bases, and 2 bases lay outside the gene matches. Germline assignment: CDR1 SGHNT and CDR2 YYREEE (reference sequence). The CDR3 has 13 residues. The CDR3 DNA reads TGTGCCAGCAGCTGGCTAGCGGGCAATGAGCAGTTCTTC. Translated: CASSWLAGNEQFF.

The V call is TRBV4-3, the J call TRBJ2-6, with 11 bases matching TRBD1. This CDR3 is built from 19 residues. Germline assignment: CDR1 LGHNA and CDR2 YSLEER. Trimming took 4 bases from V and 2 from J; bases not matched to a gene: 10. CDR3 bases: TGCGCCAGCAGCCGAAAACCGGGACAGGGGGGTGCTGGGGCCAACGTCCTGACTTTC. Translating it yields CASSRKPGQGGAGANVLTF.